Listed below are T cell receptor beta chains from one sample, sequenced in a study of T-cell reconstitution after alpha-beta-depleted transplantation in children. TCRdb reanalysed the PCR reads using MiXCR and keeps one entry per CDR3 protein. The table includes 500,000 to 750,000 distinct CDR3 sequences, 25% to 30% detected once. Sequences were derived from PBMCs, sampled before TCRalphabeta/CD19-depleted stem cell transplant. The receptors derive from a boy under two years old with Wiskott-Aldrich syndrome, due to receive a stem cell transplant. CDR3s include the opening cysteine and the closing phenylalanine or tryptophan. A D gene is named only where the DNA matches it firmly. Only some rows state a clone size, as once, few, many or a class for expanded clones.

>.|TRBV4-2|few|TRBJ1-2
CASSQEGGGRERGYTF
TGTGCCAGCAGCCAAGAGGGGGGCGGTCGGGAACGCGGCTACACCTTC
>.|TRBV24-1|few|TRBJ2-1
CATSDASGGSSYNEQFF
TGTGCCACCAGTGACGCGAGCGGAGGGAGCTCCTACAATGAGCAGTTCTTC
>TRBD2|TRBV20-1|few|TRBJ2-3
CSATYTTGTSGTDTQYF
TGCAGTGCCACTTACACCACCGGGACTAGCGGCACAGATACGCAGTATTTT
>TRBD2|TRBV7-6|.|TRBJ2-3
CASSVSSGSWADTQYF
TGTGCCAGCAGCGTCTCTAGCGGGAGTTGGGCAGATACGCAGTATTTT
>TRBD2|TRBV9|.|TRBJ2-1
CASSGTSGRAYEQFF
TGTGCCAGCAGTGGGACTAGCGGGAGGGCCTATGAGCAGTTCTTC
>TRBD2|TRBV7-2|.|TRBJ2-7
CASSLASAGVSYEQYF
TGTGCCAGCAGCCTCGCCAGTGCGGGAGTGTCCTACGAGCAGTACTTC
>TRBD1|TRBV20-1|few|TRBJ2-7
CSAESVKTGGDEQYF
TGCAGTGCTGAGTCAGTAAAGACAGGGGGCGACGAGCAGTACTTC
>TRBD2|TRBV9|.|TRBJ2-5
CASSVELAGRETQYF
TGTGCCAGCAGCGTAGAACTAGCGGGGCGGGAGACCCAGTACTTC
>TRBD2|TRBV3-1|.|TRBJ2-1
CASSQGGLAGAGDEQFF
TGTGCCAGCAGCCAAGGGGGGCTAGCGGGAGCGGGCGATGAGCAGTTCTTC
>.|TRBV12-3/TRBV12-4|.|TRBJ1-5
CASSLWLGQPQHF
TGTGCCAGCAGTTTATGGTTGGGTCAGCCCCAGCATTTT
>.|TRBV15|once|TRBJ1-1
CATSRTRVTLNTEAFF
TGTGCCACCAGCAGAACCCGGGTGACTTTGAACACTGAAGCTTTCTTT
>TRBD2|TRBV20-1|.|TRBJ2-1
CTAMGGPKSLYNEQFF
TGCACTGCTATGGGAGGGCCGAAATCGTTGTACAATGAGCAGTTCTTC
>.|TRBV2|.|TRBJ1-1
CASSSRIEAFF
TGTGCCAGCAGTTCGCGGATTGAAGCTTTCTTT
>TRBD2|TRBV20-1|.|TRBJ2-7
CSAPSRTSGNYEQYF
TGCAGTGCTCCATCTAGGACTAGCGGGAACTACGAGCAGTACTTC
>TRBD2|TRBV28|few|TRBJ2-1
CATGGELGNEQFF
TGTGCCACCGGGGGGGAGCTAGGCAATGAGCAGTTCTTC
>.|TRBV5-1|.|TRBJ2-3
CASSCQWDLITDTQYF
TGCGCCAGCAGCTGTCAATGGGATCTTATTACTGATACGCAGTATTTT
>.|TRBV6-6|few|TRBJ2-2
CATAPVNTGELFF
TGTGCCACCGCCCCGGTGAACACCGGGGAGCTGTTTTTT
>.|TRBV29-1|.|TRBJ2-3
CSVVTGFTDTQYF
TGCAGCGTGGTAACAGGGTTCACAGATACGCAGTATTTT
>.|TRBV15|.|TRBJ1-1
CATARGQTEAFF
TGTGCCACGGCTCGGGGGCAGACTGAAGCTTTCTTT
>.|TRBV11-1|.|TRBJ1-1
CASSLKFETEAFF
TGTGCCAGCAGCTTAAAGTTTGAGACTGAAGCTTTCTTT
>.|TRBV5-1|.|TRBJ2-5
CASRETRAETQYF
TGCGCCAGCAGGGAAACGCGGGCGGAGACCCAGTACTTC
>.|TRBV7-9|.|TRBJ2-5
CASSARAAEETQYF
TGTGCCAGCAGCGCCCGGGCTGCTGAGGAGACCCAGTACTTC
>TRBD1|TRBV2|many|TRBJ2-7
CASRTGSSYEQYF
TGTGCCAGCAGGACAGGGAGCTCCTACGAGCAGTACTTC
>TRBD2|TRBV11-2|many|TRBJ2-1
CASSLILAGYNEQFF
TGTGCCAGCAGCCTAATACTAGCGGGGTACAATGAGCAGTTCTTC
>.|TRBV28|few|TRBJ2-5
CASSLWAETQYF
TGTGCCAGCAGTTTATGGGCAGAGACCCAGTACTTC